These 19 T cell receptor beta chains were sequenced from one sample in a study of blood T cell repertoires in COVID-19. Repertoires were generated with immunoSEQ multiplex PCR, while TCRdb's copy carries only in-frame clones and drops some. The sample has 150,000 to 200,000 clones, about nine tenths seen once. The sample taken for sequencing was peripheral blood. These receptor sequences come from a man aged 50-60 years with acute or convalescent COVID-19.

The chain has TRBV4-3 and TRBJ2-3; possible D gene TRBD2, 5 bases. V was pared by 0 bases and J by 0 bases, with 10 bases between. Looked up from germline, CDR1 is LGHNA and CDR2 is YSLEER. The CDR3 consists of 16 residues. CDR3 DNA sequence: TGCGCCAGCAGCCAAGATGGGCGGGTTAGCACAGATACGCAGTATTTT. It yields the protein CASSQDGRVSTDTQYF.

This clone was observed once. This sequence joins TRBV29-1 and TRBJ1-1; D unresolved. CDR1 and CDR2 (germline): SQVTM, ANQGSEA. V gave up 4 bases and J gave up 6 bases, with 9 bases separating them. The CDR3 consists of 11 residues. The DNA of the CDR3 is TGCAGCGTTGGAGGATCTGCTGAAGCTTTCTTT. It yields the protein CSVGGSAEAFF. The complete variable domain, with remaining parts taken from reference TRBV29-1 and TRBJ1-1, reads SAVISQKPSRDICQRGTSLTIQCQVDSQVTMMFWYRQQPGQSLTLIATANQGSEATYESGFVIDKFPISRPNLTFSTLTVSNMSPEDSSIYLCSVGGSAEAFFGQGTRLTVV.

The chain carries TRBV4-3 and TRBJ2-3, with D perhaps matching TRBD2 (6 bases). V lost 4 bases to trimming and J lost 0 bases, with 11 bases between them. Per the germline V gene, CDR1 is LGHNA and CDR2 is YSLEER. The CDR3 runs to 15 residues. The CDR3: CASSLGLTSTDTQYF. CDR3 sequence (DNA): TGCGCCAGCAGCCTCGGACTAACTAGCACAGATACGCAGTATTTT.

This chain uses TRBV28 with TRBJ1-1; D not certain. The V and J ends lost 3 bases and 4 bases respectively, with 12 bases between them. The germline V gene has CDR1 MDHEN and CDR2 SYDVKM. The CDR3 covers 14 residues. CDR3 in DNA: TGTGCCAGCAGTTTGATAGGTGCGGGCACTGAAGCTTTCTTT. Residues: CASSLIGAGTEAFF.

Remarks on this clone: This sample includes further DNA sequences coding for the same CDR3. This chain uses TRBV19 with TRBJ1-5, with 7 bases aligning to TRBD1. The CDR3 runs to 14 residues. V shed 6 bases and J 7 bases; nucleotides not matched to a gene: 9. Germline lookup yields CDR1 LNHDA and CDR2 SQIVND (reference sequence). CDR3 DNA: TGTGCCAGTAGCACCGACAGGGTAGGACAGCCCCAGCATTTT. Translating gives CASSTDRVGQPQHF.

The J gene is TRBJ2-5, the V gene TRBV18; 7 bases agree with TRBD2. V lost 1 base to trimming and J lost 1 base; unmatched junction nucleotides: 3. Per germline, CDR1 KGHSH and CDR2 LQKENI. This CDR3 is 15 amino acids long. CDR3 DNA sequence: TGTGCCAGCTCACCACTATCTAGCGGCCAAGAGACCCAGTACTTC. It yields the protein CASSPLSSGQETQYF.

The chain joins TRBV30 to TRBJ2-1; TRBD2 matches 10 bases. CDR3 length equals 14 residues. Germline assignment: CDR1 GTSNPN and CDR2 SVGIG (reference sequence). The trim removed 0 bases at V and 6 bases at J, leaving 2 bases unmatched. As DNA, the CDR3 is TGTGCCTGGAGTGTAGGGACTAGCGTCAATGAGCAGTTCTTC. Its translation: CAWSVGTSVNEQFF.

The chain joins TRBV5-1 to TRBJ1-6; 7 nucleotides agree with TRBD1. J gave up 6 bases and V 0 bases, and 6 bases lay outside the gene matches. The germline V gene has CDR1 SGHRS and CDR2 YFSETQ. The CDR3 length is 16 residues. CDR3 bases: TGCGCCAGCAGCTTGGGGGACAGAAGTTTTAATTCACCCCTCCACTTT. Translating gives CASSLGDRSFNSPLHF.

The rearrangement links TRBV5-1 to TRBJ2-3; D perhaps matches TRBD2 (6 bases). Trimming left V 6 bases short and J 0 bases short, with 11 bases between. From germline, CDR1 is SGHRS and CDR2 YFSETQ. CDR3 length: 14 residues. The CDR3 sequence: CASIRDSSTDTQYF. In nucleotides, the CDR3 is TGCGCCAGCATAAGGGACTCTAGCACAGATACGCAGTATTTT.

The chain has TRBV5-1 and TRBJ2-1; TRBD1 matches 10 bases. The length of the CDR3 is 14 residues. CDR1 and CDR2 (germline): SGHRS, YFSETQ. The V gene end was trimmed by 7 bases and the J gene end by 5 bases; junction bases not matched to a gene: 6. CDR3 bases: TGCGCCAGCCGGTCCGGGACAGGGGACAATGAGCAGTTCTTC. Amino acids: CASRSGTGDNEQFF.

This clone showed up just a few times. This CDR3 reads CASSPSGARLNEQFF. The CDR3 DNA follows: TGTGCCAGCAGCCCTAGCGGGGCCCGCTTAAATGAGCAGTTCTTC. The chain combines TRBV7-8 with TRBJ2-1; 9 bases agree with TRBD2. Trimming removed 5 bases from V and 7 bases from J; junction bases left unmatched: 9. There are 15 residues in the CDR3. Germline V gene data show CDR1 as SGHVS and CDR2 as FQNEAQ.

V and J are TRBV10-2 and TRBJ1-1; 7 bases map to TRBD1. This CDR3 comprises 13 residues. The J segment lost 3 bases and the V segment lost 6 bases, leaving 4 bases of the junction unmatched. Per germline, CDR1 WSHSY and CDR2 SAAADI. The CDR3 is CASRGQEDTEAFF. DNA for the CDR3: TGCGCCAGCAGAGGACAGGAGGACACTGAAGCTTTCTTT.

V usage is TRBV6-5 and J usage is TRBJ1-6; no firm D call. From germline, CDR1 is MNHEY and CDR2 SVGAGI. V was trimmed by 6 bases and J by 4 bases, leaving 10 bases between them. The CDR3 spans 14 residues. The CDR3 DNA sequence: TGTGCCAGCAGAGCACAGATTTATAATTCACCCCTCCACTTT. Amino acid sequence: CASRAQIYNSPLHF.

The chain combines TRBV30 with TRBJ1-2; no reliable D call. The V and J ends lost 0 bases and 1 base respectively, with 12 bases between them. This CDR3 spans 15 amino acids. CDR1 and CDR2 from the germline V gene are GTSNPN and SVGIG (reference sequence). The CDR3 sequence is CAWSVAGWDNYGYTF. The DNA of the CDR3 is TGTGCCTGGAGTGTTGCGGGATGGGATAACTATGGCTACACCTTC.

J is TRBJ2-3 and V is TRBV2; 8 bases line up with TRBD2. CDR3 length: 15 residues. Germline CDR1 reads SNHLY; CDR2 reads FYNNEI. Losses at the gene ends were 0 bases for V and 3 bases for J; bases not matched to a gene: 2. The CDR3 region is CASSEAGGETDTQYF. CDR3 DNA sequence: TGTGCCAGCAGTGAAGCCGGGGGGGAGACAGATACGCAGTATTTT.

The chain recombines TRBV24-1 with TRBJ2-2; perhaps TRBD1 as D (5 bases). V lost 5 bases, J lost 4 bases, and 16 bases lay in between. Germline V gene sequence: CDR1 KGHDR, CDR2 SFDVKD. This CDR3 contains 16 residues. The DNA of the CDR3 is TGTGCCACCAGTGCGTTTCGGCAGGGCGGCACCGGGGAGCTGTTTTTT. Translating gives CATSAFRQGGTGELFF.

In its sample, this clone was seen once. V is TRBV7-9 and J is TRBJ2-1, with 7 nucleotides matching TRBD2. J was trimmed by 10 bases and V by 5 bases; bases with no gene match: 5. The germline gives CDR1 SEHNR, CDR2 FQNEAQ (reference sequence). The CDR3 extends over 12 amino acids. CDR3 nucleotide sequence: TGTGCCAGCAGCACGGGGGAGGGGGAGCAGTTCTTC. Its protein is CASSTGEGEQFF.

The V gene is TRBV7-3, the J gene TRBJ2-2, with 7 bases aligning to TRBD2. CDR3 length equals 17 residues. With V trimmed by 3 bases and J by 1 base, 8 bases remained unmatched. Germline V lookup: CDR1 SGHTA, CDR2 FQGTGA. The CDR3 reads CASSLLPLAENTGELFF. The CDR3 nucleotides are TGTGCCAGCAGCTTGCTCCCGCTAGCGGAGAACACCGGGGAGCTGTTTTTT.

This clone was recorded once. This rearrangement joins TRBV10-2 to TRBJ2-2; D call uncertain. Germline values: CDR1 WSHSY, CDR2 SAAADI. The CDR3 totals 14 residues. The germline V and J ends were trimmed by 6 bases and 1 base, with 9 bases remaining between them. For the CDR3, the DNA is TGCGCCAGCAGACTCAGACAGAACACCGGGGAGCTGTTTTTT. Protein sequence: CASRLRQNTGELFF.